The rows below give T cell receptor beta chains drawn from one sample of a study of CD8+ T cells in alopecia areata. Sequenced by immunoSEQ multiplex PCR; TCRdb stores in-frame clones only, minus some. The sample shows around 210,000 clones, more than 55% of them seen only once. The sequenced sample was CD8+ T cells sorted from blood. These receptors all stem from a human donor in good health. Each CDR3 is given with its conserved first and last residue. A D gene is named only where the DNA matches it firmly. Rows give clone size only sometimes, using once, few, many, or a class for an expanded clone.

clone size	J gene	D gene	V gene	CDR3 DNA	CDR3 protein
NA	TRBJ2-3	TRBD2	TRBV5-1	TGCGCCAGCAGCCGCCGGAGCGGGGAGGCAGATACGCAGTATTTT	CASSRRSGEADTQYF
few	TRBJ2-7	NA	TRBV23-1	TGCGCCCAACCCAGGGAGTACGAGCAGTACTTC	CAQPREYEQYF
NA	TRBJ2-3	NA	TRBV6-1	TGTGCCAGCAGTGAAAGGCAGCGGCCCGAGGGGACAGATACGCAGTATTTT	CASSERQRPEGTDTQYF
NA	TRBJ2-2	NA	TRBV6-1	TGTGCCAGCAGTGAAGTAAGGCCGGCGGGGGAGCTGTTTTTT	CASSEVRPAGELFF
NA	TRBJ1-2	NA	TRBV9	TGTGCCAGCAGCCCATTGGTCGGCTACACCTTC	CASSPLVGYTF
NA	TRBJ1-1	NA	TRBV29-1	TGCAGCGTTGGGCGTAACACTGAAGCTTTCTTT	CSVGRNTEAFF
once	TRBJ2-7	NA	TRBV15	TGTGCCACCAGCCCAAGACGGAGCTCCTACGAGCAGTACTTC	CATSPRRSSYEQYF
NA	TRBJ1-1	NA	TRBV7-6	TGTGCCAGCAGCTTAGCCCTGAACACTGAAGCTTTCTTT	CASSLALNTEAFF
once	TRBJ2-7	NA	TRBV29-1	TGCAGCGTTGAAAGAGGGGCGGGCTACGAGCAGTACTTC	CSVERGAGYEQYF
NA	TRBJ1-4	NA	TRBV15	TGTGCCACCAGCAGCCCCGAACAGGATTTACTGTTTTTT	CATSSPEQDLLFF
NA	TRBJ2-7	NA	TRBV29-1	TGCAGCGTTGTTACAAGTTACGAGCAGTACTTC	CSVVTSYEQYF
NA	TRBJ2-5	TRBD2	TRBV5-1	TGCGCCAGCAGCCCCACTAGCGGGCAAGAGACCCAGTACTTC	CASSPTSGQETQYF
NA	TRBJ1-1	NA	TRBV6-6	TGTGCCAGCAGTTACTCGAGGCCGGGGAGCACTGAAGCTTTCTTT	CASSYSRPGSTEAFF
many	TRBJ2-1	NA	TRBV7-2	TGTGCCAGCAGCTCCTACGACGGCAATGAGCAGTTCTTC	CASSSYDGNEQFF
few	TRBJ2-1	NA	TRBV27	TGTGCCACTTCTGAAGATAGCTCCTACAATGAGCAGTTCTTC	CATSEDSSYNEQFF
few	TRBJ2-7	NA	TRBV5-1	TGCGCCAGCAGCTTGGACTGGAGAAGCTCCTACGAGCAGTACTTC	CASSLDWRSSYEQYF
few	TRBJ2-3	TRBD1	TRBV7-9	TGTGCCAGCAGCCCACCGGGACAGGGCACAGATACGCAGTATTTT	CASSPPGQGTDTQYF
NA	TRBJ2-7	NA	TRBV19	TGTGCCAGTAGTTTCTCTGGGACGGATTTCTACGAGCAGTACTTC	CASSFSGTDFYEQYF
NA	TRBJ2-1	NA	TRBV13	TGTGCCAGCAGTACCGGGCGCTCCTACAATGAGCAGTTCTTC	CASSTGRSYNEQFF
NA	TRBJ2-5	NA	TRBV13	TGTGCCAGCAGCCAAGCAGGGGACCCGCCCCAAGAGACCCAGTACTTC	CASSQAGDPPQETQYF
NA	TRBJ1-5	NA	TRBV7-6	TGTGCCAGCAGCTTAGGGGGCGGGGATCAGCCCCAGCATTTT	CASSLGGGDQPQHF
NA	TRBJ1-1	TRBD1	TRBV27	TGTGCCAGCAGTGACAGGGATGGTGACACTGAAGCTTTCTTT	CASSDRDGDTEAFF
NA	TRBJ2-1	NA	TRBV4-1	TGCGCCAGCAGCAGGACGGGAGCCTACAATGAGCAGTTCTTC	CASSRTGAYNEQFF
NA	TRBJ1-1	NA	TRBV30	TGTGCCTGGAGTTATGTGGCGAACACTGAAGCTTTCTTT	CAWSYVANTEAFF
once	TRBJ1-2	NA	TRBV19	TGTGCCAGTACCCACCTCTCCCTGGCTAACTATGGCTACACCTTC	CASTHLSLANYGYTF
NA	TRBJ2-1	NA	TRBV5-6	TGTGCCAGCAGCTTGAAGGGCTATCGGGGGCCGCCCTACAATGAGCAGTTCTTC	CASSLKGYRGPPYNEQFF
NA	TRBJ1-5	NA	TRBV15	TGTGCCACCAGCAGAGGGGTGGGCAATCAGCCCCAGCATTTT	CATSRGVGNQPQHF
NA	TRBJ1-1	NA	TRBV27	TGTGCCTCCGCGGCAGCGGGCAGGAACACTGAAGCTTTCTTT	CASAAAGRNTEAFF
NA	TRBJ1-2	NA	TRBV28	TGTGCCAGCAGTGACGGGTTTAACTCGGAAGGCTACACCTTC	CASSDGFNSEGYTF
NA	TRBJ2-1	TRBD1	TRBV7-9	TGTGCCAGCAGCTCTCCGGACAGGGACTACAATGAGCAGTTCTTC	CASSSPDRDYNEQFF
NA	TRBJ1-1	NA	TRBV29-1	TGCACCACCTGGGAGGACCCTAACACTGAAGCTTTCTTT	CTTWEDPNTEAFF
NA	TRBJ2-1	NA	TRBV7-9	TGTGCCAGCAGGTGGTCCCTAACCTCCAATGAGCAGTTCTTC	CASRWSLTSNEQFF
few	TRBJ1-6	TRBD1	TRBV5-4	TGTGCCAGCAGCTTGGAGGGACAGGGGAATTCACCCCTCCACTTT	CASSLEGQGNSPLHF
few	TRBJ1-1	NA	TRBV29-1	TGCAGCGTTGTGACTGAGAACACTGAAGCTTTCTTT	CSVVTENTEAFF
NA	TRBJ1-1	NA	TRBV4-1	TGCGCCAGCAGCCAAGTTAGGCTGGGGGACACTGAAGCTTTCTTT	CASSQVRLGDTEAFF
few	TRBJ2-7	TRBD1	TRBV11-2	TGTGCCAGCAGCAGGGACAGGGAGAGGTCCTACGAGCAGTACTTC	CASSRDRERSYEQYF
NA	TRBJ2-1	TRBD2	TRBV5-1	TGCGCCAGCAGCTTGTCACTAGCGGGGGCCTCCTACAATGAGCAGTTCTTC	CASSLSLAGASYNEQFF
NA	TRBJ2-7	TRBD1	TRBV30	TGTGCCTGGAGGACCCGGGACAGGGGCAACGAGCAGTACTTC	CAWRTRDRGNEQYF
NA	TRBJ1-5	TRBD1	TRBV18	TGTGCCAGCTCACCGGGACGGCCAGGGGGTCAGCCCCAGCATTTT	CASSPGRPGGQPQHF
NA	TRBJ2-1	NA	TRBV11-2	TGTGCCAGCATCCCGGAGGGGACCCCGTACAATGAGCAGTTCTTC	CASIPEGTPYNEQFF
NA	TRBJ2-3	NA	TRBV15	TGTGCCACCAGCACCACGCTTACAGGAGGGATTCCGGGCACAGATACGCAGTATTTT	CATSTTLTGGIPGTDTQYF
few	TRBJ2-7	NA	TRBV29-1	TGCAGCGTCGGCGGGCCAGGGAGCTCCTACGAGCAGTACTTC	CSVGGPGSSYEQYF
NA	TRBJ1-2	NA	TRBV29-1	TGCAGCGTTGAAGAGGGGCGGCAGGGCTCTGGCTACACCTTC	CSVEEGRQGSGYTF
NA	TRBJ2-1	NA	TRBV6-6	TGTGCCAGCGTCGGTGTGGGCAATGAGCAGTTCTTC	CASVGVGNEQFF
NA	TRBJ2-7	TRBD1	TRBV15	TGTGCCACCAGCGTTCGGGACAGGGGTTCCGAGCAGTACTTC	CATSVRDRGSEQYF
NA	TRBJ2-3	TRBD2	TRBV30	TGTGCCTGGAGTGGAGAACTAGCGGGGACCGACTTCACAGATACGCAGTATTTT	CAWSGELAGTDFTDTQYF
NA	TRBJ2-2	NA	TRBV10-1	TGCGCCAGCAGTGAGTCCACAACTGGACTCCCCGGGGAGCTGTTTTTT	CASSESTTGLPGELFF
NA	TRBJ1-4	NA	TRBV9	TGTGCCAGCAGCTCCCGGGACCTAAATGAAAAACTGTTTTTT	CASSSRDLNEKLFF
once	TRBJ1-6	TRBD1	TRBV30	TGTGCCTGGAGCCCCCAGACAGGGCGTTATTCACCCCTCCACTTT	CAWSPQTGRYSPLHF
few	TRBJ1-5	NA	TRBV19	TGTGCCAGTAGTCTTAGCAGCTATAGCAATCAGCCCCAGCATTTT	CASSLSSYSNQPQHF
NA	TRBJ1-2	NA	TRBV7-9	TGTGCCAGCAGCTCCCCTATGACAGGAGGGTATCATGGCTACACCTTC	CASSSPMTGGYHGYTF
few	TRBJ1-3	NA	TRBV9	TGTGCCAGCAGCGCGATGGACGGAGGAAACACCATATATTTT	CASSAMDGGNTIYF
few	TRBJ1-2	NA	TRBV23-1	TGCGCCAGCAGTGAGGGGGGTGACTATGGCTACACCTTC	CASSEGGDYGYTF